Sequencing of this T cell receptor beta chain was carried out in a study of a mutant IDH1 vaccine in newly diagnosed glioma. Of note for this clone: Its antigen is not known.

The length of the CDR3 is 14 residues. From germline, CDR1 is SGDLS and CDR2 YYNGEE. V was pared by 5 bases and J by 12 bases, with 11 bases of the junction left unmatched. The table came from immunoSEQ multiplex PCR; TCRdb's copy has only in-frame clones and leaves some out. The sample holds 27,000 or so clones, 79% seen once. Time point in this sample: week 5, during vaccination. Each dose of the vaccine consisted of 300 ug of mutant IDH1 20-mer peptide, with topical imiquimod. The specimen was PBMCs, collected from a glioma patient whose treatment included an IDH1 peptide vaccine. The sequence came from a man aged 35-49 years with glioma. Some clones in this sample may be carry-over from other donors' samples. This chain connects TRBV9 to TRBJ1-4; 9 nucleotides agree with TRBD1. The CDR3 sequence: CASSQGQGRVELFF. In nucleotides, the CDR3 is TGTGCCAGCAGTCAGGGACAGGGTCGAGTGGAACTGTTTTTT.